The rows below give T cell receptor beta chains drawn from one sample of a study of T cell responses to AZD1222 COVID-19 vaccine. The repertoire was sequenced with immunoSEQ multiplex PCR; TCRdb's copy has only in-frame clones and lacks some. The sample holds 120,000 to 150,000 clones; about 86% are singletons and the top ten take approximately 4.7%. The starting material was peripheral blood, obtained 28 days after the second AZD1222 dose. The receptors were sampled from an adult who received the AZD1222 COVID-19 vaccine. Both conserved end residues are part of each CDR3. D genes are given only for firm matches. Clone size, where shown, is once, few, many, or a class for clones that have expanded.

CDR3aa | CDR3nt | d_gene | j_gene | v_gene | abundance
CASRPIDGYEQYF | TGTGCCAGCAGACCCATAGACGGATACGAGCAGTACTTC | - | TRBJ2-7 | TRBV28 | -
CASSSTGGNEKLFF | TGTGCCAGCAGCTCCACAGGGGGGAATGAAAAACTGTTTTTT | TRBD1 | TRBJ1-4 | TRBV7-8 | few
CASSEQSPNTGELFF | TGCGCCAGCAGTGAACAGAGCCCGAACACCGGGGAGCTGTTTTTT | - | TRBJ2-2 | TRBV10-1 | -
CATGLAGANNEQFF | TGTGCCACCGGACTAGCGGGAGCTAACAATGAGCAGTTCTTC | TRBD2 | TRBJ2-1 | TRBV10-3 | -
CSVGRGDGNTIYF | TGCAGTGTTGGCAGGGGGGACGGAAACACCATATATTTT | TRBD1 | TRBJ1-3 | TRBV29-1 | once
CASSVQGVNTGELFF | TGTGCCAGCAGTGTACAGGGAGTGAACACCGGGGAGCTGTTTTTT | - | TRBJ2-2 | TRBV2 | -
CASSSTGQGMEGYTF | TGTGCCAGCAGTTCAACCGGACAGGGGATGGAAGGCTACACCTTC | TRBD1 | TRBJ1-2 | TRBV28 | -
CAWGTGTGNTIYF | TGTGCCTGGGGTACAGGGACGGGAAACACCATATATTTT | - | TRBJ1-3 | TRBV30 | -
CAWSPTGQPQHF | TGTGCCTGGAGTCCCACCGGTCAGCCCCAGCATTTT | - | TRBJ1-5 | TRBV30 | -
CASRQGWGNQPQHF | TGTGCCAGCAGACAGGGATGGGGCAATCAGCCCCAGCATTTT | - | TRBJ1-5 | TRBV28 | many
CASRLTGTNSPLHF | TGTGCCAGCAGGCTGACAGGGACAAATTCACCCCTCCACTTT | TRBD1 | TRBJ1-6 | TRBV6-5 | -
CASSLDLETQYF | TGCGCCAGCAGCTTGGATTTGGAGACCCAGTACTTC | - | TRBJ2-5 | TRBV5-1 | -
CASSLAGTGQGTQYF | TGTGCCAGCAGCTTAGCCGGGACAGGGCAGGGGACCCAGTACTTC | TRBD1 | TRBJ2-5 | TRBV11-2 | -
CSGYDGLNEQFF | TGCAGCGGATACGACGGACTGAATGAGCAGTTCTTC | - | TRBJ2-1 | TRBV29-1 | -
CASSQEVAGGNNEQFF | TGTGCCAGCAGCCAAGAGGTAGCGGGAGGGAACAATGAGCAGTTCTTC | TRBD2 | TRBJ2-1 | TRBV14 | few
CASSTGGRSSEAFF | TGCGCCAGCAGTACAGGGGGAAGAAGCTCTGAAGCTTTCTTT | TRBD1 | TRBJ1-1 | TRBV10-1 | -
CASSFGTLGANYGYTF | TGTGCCAGCAGCTTTGGGACCCTCGGGGCGAACTATGGCTACACCTTC | - | TRBJ1-2 | TRBV9 | -
CASRSTAGPYEQYF | TGTGCCAGCAGGTCGACAGCGGGACCCTACGAGCAGTACTTC | TRBD2 | TRBJ2-7 | TRBV5-5 | -
CAWRGIQGKLADQETQYF | TGTGCCTGGAGAGGGATCCAAGGTAAACTAGCGGACCAAGAGACCCAGTACTTC | TRBD2 | TRBJ2-5 | TRBV30 | -
CASGFQWTRNETQYF | TGTGCTAGTGGTTTCCAATGGACTAGAAACGAGACCCAGTACTTC | TRBD2 | TRBJ2-5 | TRBV12-5 | -
CASSWGPSFRLRDRPQETQYF | TGTGCCAGCAGTTGGGGTCCGTCTTTCAGACTTCGGGACAGACCCCAAGAGACCCAGTACTTC | TRBD1 | TRBJ2-5 | TRBV28 | -
CASSLGQGADTQYF | TGCGCCAGCAGCTTGGGGCAGGGGGCAGATACGCAGTATTTT | TRBD1 | TRBJ2-3 | TRBV5-1 | -
CASSTGGGEPQHF | TGTGCCAGCTCAACAGGAGGGGGGGAGCCCCAGCATTTT | - | TRBJ1-5 | TRBV18 | -
CASGYVANEKLFF | TGTGCCAGTGGATATGTAGCTAATGAAAAACTGTTTTTT | - | TRBJ1-4 | TRBV11-2 | -
CASGTGTANTEAFF | TGTGCCAGCGGTACCGGGACGGCGAACACTGAAGCTTTCTTT | - | TRBJ1-1 | TRBV2 | few
CASSPSGGAYEQYF | TGTGCCAGCAGCCCTAGCGGGGGGGCCTACGAGCAGTACTTC | TRBD2 | TRBJ2-7 | TRBV3-1/TRBV3-2 | -
CASSRVLTYGYTF | TGTGCCAGCAGCCGTGTCCTTACCTATGGCTACACCTTC | - | TRBJ1-2 | TRBV7-8 | -
CASSLDFRDYRPFF | TGTGCCAGCAGCTTAGATTTTAGGGACTACCGGCCGTTCTTC | TRBD2 | TRBJ2-1 | TRBV11-2 | -
CASSRGYTDTQYF | TGTGCCAGTAGTAGGGGATACACAGATACGCAGTATTTT | - | TRBJ2-3 | TRBV19 | once
CASSIGDGSNYGYTF | TGTGCCAGTAGTATCGGGGATGGTTCTAACTATGGCTACACCTTC | - | TRBJ1-2 | TRBV19 | -
CATSMDRGSFSGNTIYF | TGTGCCACCAGCATGGACCGTGGCTCCTTCTCTGGAAACACCATATATTTT | - | TRBJ1-3 | TRBV15 | -
CASSEAFAGGAFF | TGTGCCAGCAGTGAAGCATTCGCAGGGGGAGCTTTCTTT | TRBD1 | TRBJ1-1 | TRBV6-1 | -
CSAFPRNEQFF | TGCAGTGCTTTCCCGCGGAACGAGCAGTTCTTC | - | TRBJ2-1 | TRBV20-1 | -
CASSREGQRQPQHF | TGTGCCAGCAGTCGTGAAGGGCAGCGGCAGCCCCAGCATTTT | - | TRBJ1-5 | TRBV7-2 | -
CASSVGFNEQFF | TGTGCCAGCAGCGTAGGGTTTAATGAGCAGTTCTTC | - | TRBJ2-1 | TRBV9 | once
CVSGLNNEQFF | TGTGTCTCAGGGCTAAACAATGAGCAGTTCTTC | - | TRBJ2-1 | TRBV7-2 | -
CASSVVPSYNEQFF | TGCGCCAGCAGCGTGGTGCCCTCCTACAATGAGCAGTTCTTC | - | TRBJ2-1 | TRBV5-1 | -
CASRTSGSPLHF | TGCGCCAGCAGGACGAGCGGTTCACCCCTCCACTTT | - | TRBJ1-6 | TRBV10-2 | -